This TCR beta chain was sequenced during a study of blood T cells in healthy people across ages (dated by TCRdb to between 2014 and 2017). For the study in its entirety: Template switching captured roughly one uniquely barcoded TCR beta cDNA molecule per two T cells in model experiments. The study analyzed two additional independent replicas of 1 million unique cDNA reads from the same blood draw for two donors, one aged 18 to 29 and one aged 80 or older. Using deep sequencing normalized with unique cDNA molecular identifiers, the study measured how TCR beta repertoire diversity changes with age. To avoid experimental bias, donors of different ages were spread randomly across the sequencing lanes. The donors were split into four age groups: young (average 16 years), middle-aged (roughly 42), aged (approximately 60) and long-lived (roughly 80). The full study reports these points: Estimates of total diversity from one million sequenced T cells were regarded as lower bounds and underestimates. Bulk unsorted PBMC profiling prevented conclusive comparison of naive and antigen-experienced compartments. Because donor CMV infection status was unknown, age-related changes in expanded clonotypes were potentially confounded. There was a strong correlation between observed TCR beta diversity and the percentage of naive T cells measured by flow cytometry. The long-lived group showed more naive CD4+ T cells, fewer expanded clones and increased TCR diversity than the aged group, suggesting age selection. As age increased, observed TCR beta diversity per million T cells dropped in a roughly linear way, and a significant reduction was already evident by age 40.

The donors were a few dozen Caucasian individuals from Russia, aged roughly 6 to 100 years, who were systemically healthy. Each donor gave about 11 milliliters of peripheral blood, drawn into EDTA-treated Vacutainer tubes. Ficoll-Paque density-gradient centrifugation was used to isolate PBMCs, with at least 6 million obtained per sample. Total RNA, at least 5 micrograms per sample, was extracted from PBMCs with Trizol reagent. The percentages of naive CD45RAhigh/CD27high T cells were determined by flow cytometry on a PBMC aliquot from every donor. Library construction relied on 5' RACE. TCRdb records Illumina HiSeq 2500 as the sequencer. A second roughly 6 to 11 cycle PCR used a sample-barcoded 5' primer and a J-beta primer mix. A template-switch 5' adaptor carrying 12 random nucleotides introduced a unique molecular identifier onto each TCR beta cDNA molecule. Each sample yielded at least 2.5 million CDR3-containing paired-end reads. The Mint cDNA synthesis kit, primed by a TRBC-specific oligonucleotide, was used to synthesize first-strand cDNA from all RNA. All cDNA was treated with uracil-DNA glycosylase and then went through a first 18-cycle PCR with the universal primers M1SS and BC2_uni_R. The original methods were these. Normalization of each sample was performed by random selection of 1 million high-quality reads, each carrying a distinct molecular identifier. Instead of being binned into consensus sequences, reads that shared molecular identifiers were thrown out. MiTCR, run with a Q25 quality threshold and the strictest error-elimination algorithm, handled CDR3 identification, clonotype clustering and error correction. A nonparametric unseen species model with Euler transformation was used to estimate lower-bound total TCR beta diversity. TCRdb itself trimmed the public reads at Q25 with fastp, ran MiXCR and retained productive beta chains. CDR3 protein sequences are deduplicated, and each keeps its most common genes and DNA. The V and J calls were not made by the authors but by TCRdb's processing. Within this sample are hundreds of thousands of distinct CDR3 sequences, with roughly 64% of them counted one time only. The ten most abundant clones make up approximately 23% of the sample.

On this clonotype: The antigen it binds to is not known. Qualities for individual bases were not recorded, and no much larger clone is one base off.

This TCR was sampled from a young man in good health. Sequencing was carried out using blood.

Here the CDR3 is given as CASSEPRTDEYTDTQYF. The nucleotide sequence is given as TGTGCCAGCAGCGAGCCAAGGACCGACGAATACACAGATACGCAGTATTTT. The sequence links TRBV7-8 to TRBJ2-3; no D segment can be confidently identified. There are 17 amino acids in the CDR3, from cysteine to phenylalanine inclusive. The only DNA kept is the CDR3, 51 bases in frame from the first base. As encoded in the germline V gene, CDR1 is SGHVS while CDR2 is FQNEAQ. V and J lose 5 bases and 2 bases, and a span of 20 bases separates them.